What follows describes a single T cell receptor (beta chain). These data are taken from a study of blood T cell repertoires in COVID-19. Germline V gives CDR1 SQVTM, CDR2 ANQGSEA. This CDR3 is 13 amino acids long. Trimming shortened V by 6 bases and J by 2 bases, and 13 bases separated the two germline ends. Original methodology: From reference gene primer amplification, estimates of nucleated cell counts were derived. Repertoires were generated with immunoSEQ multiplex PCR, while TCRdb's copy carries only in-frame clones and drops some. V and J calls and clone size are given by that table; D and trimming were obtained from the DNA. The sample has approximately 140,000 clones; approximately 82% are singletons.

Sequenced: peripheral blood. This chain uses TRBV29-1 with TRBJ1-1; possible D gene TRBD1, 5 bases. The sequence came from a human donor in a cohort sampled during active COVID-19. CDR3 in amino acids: CSVPRDFNTEAFF. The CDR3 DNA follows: TGCAGCGTGCCTCGGGACTTTAACACTGAAGCTTTCTTT. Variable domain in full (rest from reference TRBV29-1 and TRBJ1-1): SAVISQKPSRDICQRGTSLTIQCQVDSQVTMMFWYRQQPGQSLTLIATANQGSEATYESGFVIDKFPISRPNLTFSTLTVSNMSPEDSSIYLCSVPRDFNTEAFFGQGTRLTVV.